This T cell receptor (beta chain) came from a study of shared clonotypes between healthy human individuals (dated by TCRdb to the early 2020s). About the full investigation: The cohort comprised two women and a few men aged 18 to 49 years. Per donor, three plates each were used for CD4 naive and CD4 memory, two for CD8 naive, and one for CD8 memory. To estimate repertoire size and how much clonotypes are shared between individuals, the study performed deep sequencing of blood TCR repertoires from roughly five healthy adults. To increase sequencing depth and limit assay-specific biases, different laboratories used diverse techniques to prepare libraries and sequence TCR repertoires. Per donor, leukapheresis produced somewhere between about 0.85 and 8.9 billion PBMCs.

Comments on this clone: There is no known antigen for this receptor. Within one base of it there is no much larger clone, and no base qualities were kept.

The germline V gene yields SGHAT for CDR1 and FQNNGV for CDR2. V loses 6 bases, J loses 2 bases, and the germline ends lie 10 bases apart. Reading from cysteine to phenylalanine, the CDR3 counts 13 amino acids. The kept DNA is CDR3 alone, 39 bases in frame from the first base. Using the deep immunoSEQ assay, multiplex PCR amplified TCR CDR3 regions from genomic DNA. For each cell subset, the extracted genomic DNA was distributed evenly across all wells of several immunoSEQ 96-well plates, and each plate served as one replicate. For sorted subsets, approximately 200 ng of genomic DNA, equivalent to 30,000 or so T cell genomes, went into each replicate PCR. Purified libraries were measured with a Qubit 3.0 fluorometer, size-checked on a Bioanalyzer 2100, and measured again with the KAPA Library Quantification kit. Every immunoSEQ 96-well plate was sequenced on a dedicated single-read 150-cycle Illumina NextSeq 550 flow cell. Under the source paper's analysis protocol: Because the immunoSEQ output included only junctional sequences and no quality scores, the filtering could not be the same as the filtering used for full-length reads. To assign V/J genes and CDR3, sequences were annotated against IMGT germline references using PyIR, a Python wrapper for IgBLAST v1.9. Reads were removed for weak V/J assignments (E-value above 1e-6), missing CDR3, stop codons, out-of-frame junctions, or ambiguous translated residues. V3J clonotypes were defined as sequences sharing the same inferred V gene, J gene, and CDR3 amino acid sequence. To compute the percentage overlap between repertoires, the number of shared unique clonotypes was divided by the size of the smaller repertoire. Three approaches were used to assess repertoire richness: RTK rarefaction, the Chao1 estimator, and Recon v2.1 estimates of unobserved clonotypes. OLGA was used to compute generation probabilities for all TCRbeta clonotypes that the gDNA method yielded from a few donors. Not all clones reach the TCRdb copy of this immuneACCESS table, which keeps in-frame sequences only. Checked studies attribute under half of the gap to unresolved V genes and leave the rest unexplained. V, J and clone size derive from that table, while D and trimming were established from the DNA sequence. Recorded for this sample are about 2.4 million clones; approximately 90% of them occurred a single time. 0.13% to 0.15% of the sample belongs to the ten largest clones.

The donors were healthy, HIV-negative adults with no recently reported acute infections or vaccinations. All donors were Caucasian adults living in Nashville, Tennessee, USA. Magnetic negative selection was used to enrich CD4+ T cells, after which naive cells were positively selected on CD45RA and the negative fraction became the memory subset. Blood was collected by leukapheresis, and PBMCs were isolated by Ficoll-Histopaque density gradient centrifugation and then cryopreserved in liquid nitrogen vapor phase. Purity and quantity of every magnetically sorted T cell population were checked by analytical flow cytometry. Genomic DNA was isolated from each sorted fraction and quantified by UV absorbance on a Nanodrop 2000c. Study-level results and caveats: Higher generation probabilities were observed for clonotypes shared by all four sorted-subset donors than for non-shared clonotypes. Roughly 5% of naive CD4, 3% to 3.5% of naive CD8, 2.3% of memory CD4, and around 0.4% of memory CD8 clonotypes were shared across several donors. The small number of donors limited the genetic and exposure-history diversity represented. Even with the large sequencing depth, rarefaction of the sorted-subset datasets indicated that sequencing was incomplete. Pairwise subsampling indicated that sequencing depth was expected to affect the degree of clonotype sharing among donors. Naive subsets generally had larger estimated clonotype richness than memory subsets. Sampling was restricted to blood, and TCR repertoires in tissue are likely to differ from TCR repertoires in blood.

The rearranged chain carries TRBV11-2 and TRBJ2-5, with the D segment identity uncertain. The TCR comes from a man between 18 and 35 years old in good health. The material sequenced was naive CD4+ T cells sorted from blood. What the cell subset or site label conveys for this sample: CD45RA+ positively selected. The CDR3 protein sequence reads: CASRIGRQETQYF. The DNA reads TGTGCCAGCAGAATTGGCCGGCAAGAGACCCAGTACTTC.